One sample yielded the 27 T cell receptor beta chains listed below, sequenced in a study of post-analysis software for immune sequencing data. No antigen has been assigned to these receptors. General observations from the study: A handful of TRBV segments were more frequent in patients than controls; TRBV5-6, TRBV5-1 and TRBV20-1 belonged to this group.

TCR beta cDNA libraries had unique molecular identifiers. Each CDR3 protein gets one entry after TCRdb re-called the PCR reads with MiXCR. The sample yields 380,000 or so distinct CDR3 sequences, 30% to 45% seen once. Sequenced input: blood. The receptors derive from a girl between 5 and 17 years old with multiple sclerosis.

The gene calls are TRBV14 and TRBJ2-5, with 9 nucleotides matching TRBD1. Trimming cost V 3 bases and J 5 bases; bases outside gene matches: 10. From germline, CDR1 is SGHDN and CDR2 FVKESK. The length of the CDR3 is 16 residues. The CDR3 is CASSHPGQGMGETQYF. The CDR3 nucleotides read TGTGCCAGCAGCCACCCGGGACAGGGTATGGGGGAGACCCAGTACTTC.

The chain links TRBV29-1 to TRBJ1-1, with a possible D match to TRBD1 (5 bases). The CDR3 is 14 amino acids. Germline values: CDR1 SQVTM, CDR2 ANQGSEA. Deletions cut 1 base from V and 4 bases from J, with 13 bases between. CDR3 in amino acids: CSVEVAGDITEAFF. CDR3 DNA sequence: TGCAGCGTTGAAGTGGCGGGGGATATCACTGAAGCTTTCTTT. Variable domain in full (rest from reference TRBV29-1 and TRBJ1-1): SAVISQKPSRDICQRGTSLTIQCQVDSQVTMMFWYRQQPGQSLTLIATANQGSEATYESGFVIDKFPISRPNLTFSTLTVSNMSPEDSSIYLCSVEVAGDITEAFFGQGTRLTVV.

The CDR3 DNA reads as TGTGCCAGCAGTGGGACAGGGACCTACGAGCAGTACTTC. Translating it yields CASSGTGTYEQYF. The chain uses TRBV25-1 and TRBJ2-7; 8 nucleotides match TRBD1. Per germline, CDR1 MGHDK and CDR2 SYGVNS. The length of the CDR3 is 13 residues. V shed 4 bases, J shed 2 bases, and the junction held 1 base outside the gene matches.

The chain carries TRBV12-3 or TRBV12-4 and TRBJ2-1, with 8 nucleotides matching TRBD2. The CDR3 loop spans 17 amino acids. Trimming removed 8 bases from V and 0 bases from J; junction bases left unmatched: 12. The chain's CDR3 is CASSGGGGGSSYNEQFF. CDR3 in DNA: TGTGCCAGCTCCGGGGGGGGCGGCGGGAGCTCCTACAATGAGCAGTTCTTC.

This sequence joins TRBV28 and TRBJ1-2; 7 bases match TRBD1. The junction had 5 bases not matched to a gene; V was cut back by 6 bases and J by 10 bases. Germline CDR1 and CDR2: MDHEN and SYDVKM. The CDR3 runs to 11 residues. The CDR3 loop reads CASRTGTTYTF. Here the CDR3 DNA reads TGTGCCAGCAGGACAGGGACCACCTACACCTTC.

This clonotype has a handful of counts. The chain carries TRBV5-1 and TRBJ2-5; TRBD1 agrees at 8 bases. The CDR3 runs to 16 residues. Germline trimming cut 3 bases from V and 4 bases from J; bases unmatched to any gene: 11. The V gene's germline CDR1 is SGHRS and CDR2 YFSETQ. The CDR3 DNA is TGCGCCAGCAGCTGGTGGGCAGGGGGCGCATCAGAGACCCAGTACTTC. Translated, it gives CASSWWAGGASETQYF.

The rearrangement joins TRBV20-1 to TRBJ2-7; D possibly corresponds to TRBD2 (6 bases). CDR1 is DFQATT and CDR2 is SNEGSKA in the germline V gene (reference sequence). The CDR3 has 13 residues. V was trimmed by 0 bases and J by 4 bases, leaving 10 bases between them. CDR3 sequence reads: CSARETSRYEQYF. CDR3 nucleotides: TGCAGTGCTAGAGAGACTAGTAGGTACGAGCAGTACTTC.

The chain recombines TRBV13 with TRBJ1-2, with D perhaps matching TRBD1 (6 bases). In germline, CDR1 is PRHDT, CDR2 FYEKMQ (reference sequence). The CDR3 spans 17 residues. V lost 2 bases and J 3 bases, leaving 19 bases between the germline ends. CDR3 amino acids: CASSLKGWGAEDYGYTF. CDR3 nucleotide sequence: TGTGCCAGCAGCTTAAAGGGCTGGGGGGCGGAGGACTATGGCTACACCTTC.

This rearrangement joins TRBV7-9 to TRBJ1-2; 10 nucleotides align to TRBD1. The CDR3 loop spans 16 amino acids. CDR1 and CDR2 from the germline V gene are SEHNR and FQNEAQ (reference sequence). Unmatched junction bases numbered 9, after V lost 5 bases and J lost 3 bases. The CDR3 region has the DNA TGTGCCAGCAGCAGGGGGGGGACAGGGGATCACTATGGCTACACCTTC. Protein product: CASSRGGTGDHYGYTF.

The genes are TRBV7-2 and TRBJ1-2; tentatively, D is TRBD1 (5 bases). This CDR3 comprises 13 residues. Trimming took off 1 base at V and 6 bases at J, with 9 bases between the two ends. CDR1 is SGHTA and CDR2 is FQGNSA in the germline V gene. In DNA, the CDR3 is TGTGCCAGCAGCTTAGGACAGACGCATGGCTACACCTTC. Translated: CASSLGQTHGYTF.

This rearrangement joins TRBV5-1 to TRBJ2-5; maybe TRBD2 (5 bases). CDR3 length: 15 amino acids. The V gene lost 5 bases and the J gene lost 3 bases, with 17 bases spanning the gap. CDR1 SGHRS and CDR2 YFSETQ come from the germline V gene. CDR3 sequence (DNA): TGCGCCAGCAGATATCACTTAGCGCCAGAAGAGACCCAGTACTTC. Translation gives CASRYHLAPEETQYF.

V and J are TRBV20-1 and TRBJ1-2, with TRBD1 matching over 8 bases. V gave up 3 bases and J gave up 3 bases; unmatched junction bases: 9. Germline V CDR1 and CDR2: DFQATT, SNEGSKA (reference sequence). The CDR3 is 15 residues long. The CDR3 DNA reads TGCAGTGCTAGGGCGAGGACAGGGACAGACTATGGCTACACCTTC. Amino acid sequence: CSARARTGTDYGYTF.

The chain is built from TRBV14 and TRBJ2-3, with D uncertain. Germline V gene sequence: CDR1 SGHDN, CDR2 FVKESK. The CDR3 is 11 amino acids. V dropped 2 bases and J dropped 5 bases, with 2 bases sitting between them. The CDR3 is CASSQLDTQYF. CDR3 DNA sequence: TGTGCCAGCAGCCAATTAGATACGCAGTATTTT.

The rearrangement uses TRBV2 and TRBJ2-1, with TRBD1 as a possible D gene (6 bases). The J call may not be correct, given that the DNA end is closer to TRBJ2-7. CDR1 and CDR2 from the germline V gene are SNHLY and FYNNEI. CDR3 length equals 13 residues. CDR3 protein: CASAGEVRYEQYF. CDR3 DNA: TGTGCCAGCGCAGGGGAAGTCCGCTACGAGCAGTACTTC.

The chain is built from TRBV5-5 and TRBJ2-6; D not resolved. The germline CDR1 and CDR2 sequences are SGHKS and YYEKEE (reference sequence). The CDR3 spans 15 residues. V lost 0 bases and J lost 4, with 8 bases in between. CDR3 coding DNA: TGTGCCAGCAGCTTGGGGGCGTGGGGGGCCAACGTCCTGACTTTC. This translates into CASSLGAWGANVLTF.

This clonotype was counted between two and nine times. The genes are TRBV6-6 and TRBJ1-1, with a possible D match to TRBD1 (5 bases). Looked up from germline, CDR1 is MNHNY and CDR2 is SVGAGI (reference sequence). The CDR3 spans 13 residues. Trimming stripped 0 bases from V and 6 bases from J, with 8 bases between. The CDR3 DNA is TGTGCCAGCAGTTACTCGACAGTTTCTGAAGCTTTCTTT. Amino acid sequence: CASSYSTVSEAFF.

The chain is built from TRBV7-2 and TRBJ2-1, with D uncertain. The CDR3 is made up of 15 amino acids. V was cut by 1 base and J by 2 bases, with 9 bases left in between. Per germline, CDR1 SGHTA and CDR2 FQGNSA. CDR3 coding DNA: TGTGCCAGCAGCTTAGGTGAAGTCGCCTACAATGAGCAGTTCTTC. This translates into CASSLGEVAYNEQFF.

This clonotype was observed a few times. The chain joins TRBV7-3 to TRBJ2-3, with TRBD2 matching over 7 bases. The ends lost 5 bases at V and 3 bases at J; junction bases unmatched: 5. CDR1 is SGHTA, CDR2 FQGTGA, per germline. The CDR3 contains 14 residues. The CDR3 DNA reads as TGTGCCAGCAGCGGAATGGGGGGGACAGATACGCAGTATTTT. This translates into CASSGMGGTDTQYF.

The rearrangement links TRBV12-3 or TRBV12-4 to TRBJ1-2, with a weak D call TRBD1 (6 bases). The CDR3 is 12 amino acids. Trimming removed 8 bases at V and 4 bases at J, with 11 bases between. The CDR3 DNA reads TGTGCCAGCGGAAGGGGGGCCTATGGCTACACCTTC. Translating it yields CASGRGAYGYTF.

V gene TRBV24-1 combines with J gene TRBJ1-1, with 11 bases aligning to TRBD1. Germline V gene data show CDR1 as KGHDR and CDR2 as SFDVKD. The CDR3 length is 16 residues. Germline trimming cut 5 bases from V and 0 bases from J; bases unmatched to any gene: 4. CDR3 DNA: TGTGCCACCAGTGTTCGGACAGGGGGCTTGAACACTGAAGCTTTCTTT. It yields the protein CATSVRTGGLNTEAFF.

The V gene is TRBV29-1, the J gene TRBJ1-2; 9 nucleotides align to TRBD1. CDR1 is SQVTM and CDR2 is ANQGSEA in the germline V gene. J lost 0 bases, V lost 0 bases, and 8 bases had no gene match. This CDR3 comprises 17 residues. CDR3 bases: TGCAGCGTTGAAGATCCGCATTACAGGGGGCCTAACTATGGCTACACCTTC. Translated, it gives CSVEDPHYRGPNYGYTF.

The V and J genes are TRBV6-2 or TRBV6-3 and TRBJ2-7; the D gene is possibly TRBD1 (5 bases). Germline CDR1 is MNHEY and CDR2 is SVGEGT. Trimming stripped 6 bases from V and 0 bases from J, with 21 bases between. The CDR3 is 17 residues long. CDR3 residues: CASRVSPLKGRSYEQYF. CDR3 nucleotides: TGTGCCAGCAGAGTTAGTCCCCTAAAGGGGCGCTCCTACGAGCAGTACTTC.

The chain is built from TRBV5-1 and TRBJ2-1, with 10 positions matching TRBD2. CDR1 is SGHRS and CDR2 is YFSETQ in the germline V gene. The V gene end was trimmed by 4 bases and the J gene end by 0 bases; junction bases not matched to a gene: 7. This CDR3 region has 17 residues. The CDR3 DNA follows: TGCGCCAGCAGCGCAGCGGGGGGGGACCTCTCCTACAATGAGCAGTTCTTC. It is translated as CASSAAGGDLSYNEQFF. The entire variable domain, with the rest obtained from reference TRBV5-1 and TRBJ2-1, is as follows: KAGVTQTPRYLIKTRGQQVTLSCSPISGHRSVSWYQQTPGQGLQFLFEYFSETQRNKGNFPGRFSGRQFSNSRSEMNVSTLELGDSALYLCASSAAGGDLSYNEQFFGPGTRLTVL.

The chain employs TRBV20-1 and TRBJ2-5, with TRBD2 identical over 8 bases. The CDR3 is 13 residues long. Per germline, CDR1 DFQATT and CDR2 SNEGSKA (reference sequence). V gave up 5 bases and J gave up 1 base; unmatched junction bases: 3. This CDR3 reads CSAHSGVQETQYF. The CDR3 region has the DNA TGCAGTGCTCATAGCGGGGTCCAAGAGACCCAGTACTTC.

The V call is TRBV12-3 or TRBV12-4, the J call TRBJ1-4; D unresolved. CDR3 length equals 14 residues. V was shortened by 2 bases and J by 8 bases, with 12 bases between the two germline ends. The CDR3 bases are TGTGCCAGCAGTTTATCGACTGCATTGGAAAAACTGTTTTTT. Translation: CASSLSTALEKLFF.

There are a few counts of this clonotype. The chain employs TRBV6-5 and TRBJ2-5, with D possibly TRBD1 on 5 matching bases. CDR1 is MNHEY and CDR2 is SVGAGI in the germline V gene. This CDR3 comprises 16 residues. The V end was cut by 6 bases, the J end by 5 bases, with 22 bases between. CDR3 sequence: CASSPSAGSYQETQYF. The CDR3 DNA reads TGTGCCAGCAGCCCTAGTGCAGGGTCCTATCAGGAGACCCAGTACTTC.

This rearrangement joins TRBV3-1 to TRBJ2-1; D remains unclear. The CDR3 runs 15 residues. Germline values: CDR1 LGHDT, CDR2 YNNKEL (reference sequence). V dropped 0 bases and J dropped 7 bases, with 13 bases sitting between them. Written as DNA, the CDR3 is TGTGCCAGCAGCCAAGATTACCCCGTGGGGAATGAGCAGTTCTTC. This encodes CASSQDYPVGNEQFF.